What follows are 28 T cell receptor beta chains derived from one specimen sequenced in a study of shared clonotypes between healthy human individuals. Assay: immunoSEQ multiplex PCR; the TCRdb copy retains only in-frame clones and omits some. Seen here are about 1.5 million clones, around 97% observed once, and the top ten hold roughly 1.2%. Material: naive CD4+ T cells sorted from blood. Subset given: CD45RA+ positively selected. The receptors here all came from a young man in good health.

This CDR3 is CASSLNFRSGYYEQYF. In DNA form, the CDR3 reads TGTGCCAGCAGTTTAAATTTCCGCAGTGGGTACTACGAGCAGTACTTC. This chain links TRBV27 with TRBJ2-7; D unclear. The CDR3 has 16 amino acids. From germline, CDR1 is MNHEY and CDR2 SMNVEV (reference sequence). V dropped 2 bases and J dropped 3 bases, with 17 bases sitting between them.

CDR3 nucleotides: TGCGCCAGCAGTGTGGCAGGGCGGTTCGGTTACGAGCAGTACTTC. Protein product: CASSVAGRFGYEQYF. The rearrangement uses TRBV10-2 and TRBJ2-7; weak D call: TRBD1 (5 bases). V lost 4 bases to trimming and J lost 4 bases, with 17 bases between them. CDR1 and CDR2 (germline): WSHSY, SAAADI. The CDR3 sequence is 15 residues long.

J is TRBJ1-4 and V is TRBV6-5, with D unclear. This CDR3 spans 13 amino acids. The V end lost 7 bases, the J end lost 5 bases, and 11 bases lay between the germline ends. Germline V lookup: CDR1 MNHEY, CDR2 SVGAGI. The CDR3, as DNA: TGTGCCAGCAAAAGCAGAGAGAATGAAAAACTGTTTTTT. This gives the protein CASKSRENEKLFF.

On this clone itself: One junction end does not reproduce the germline sequence, and a read error may be involved. The chain couples TRBV7-7 to TRBJ2-5; 10 bases align to TRBD1. The CDR3 spans 14 residues. Germline V gene data show CDR1 as SSHAT and CDR2 as FNYEAQ (reference sequence). The CDR3 is CASSSDRGHETQYF. In nucleotides, the CDR3 is TGTGCTAGCAGCTCCGACAGGGGGCACGAGACCCAGTACTTC.

The chain carries TRBV7-9 and TRBJ2-1, with 10 bases identical to TRBD2. CDR1 SEHNR and CDR2 FQNEAQ come from the germline V gene (reference sequence). J gave up 5 bases and V 7 bases, and 11 bases lay outside the gene matches. The CDR3 extends over 16 amino acids. Here the CDR3 DNA reads TGTGCCAGCACCTACCCCGGGACTAGCGAAGACAATGAGCAGTTCTTC. Translation gives CASTYPGTSEDNEQFF.

The rearrangement links TRBV25-1 to TRBJ2-7, with D possibly being TRBD1 or TRBD2 (6 bases each). V gave up 3 bases and J gave up 3 bases, with 15 bases separating them. CDR3 length: 15 amino acids. Germline V gene data show CDR1 as MGHDK and CDR2 as SYGVNS. Here the CDR3 reads CASSDPRAGHYEQYF. In nucleotides, the CDR3 is TGTGCCAGCAGTGACCCCCGCGCGGGACACTACGAGCAGTACTTC.

The gene calls are TRBV4-2 and TRBJ2-5; D unclear. This CDR3 is built from 15 residues. Trimming took 4 bases from V and 0 from J, leaving 12 bases between them. Looked up from germline, CDR1 is LGHNA and CDR2 is YNFKEQ. The CDR3 loop is CASSLTPLNQETQYF. CDR3 DNA: TGTGCCAGCAGCCTTACCCCACTGAACCAAGAGACCCAGTACTTC.

The chain links TRBV6-6 to TRBJ2-3, with 8 bases aligning to TRBD2. After removal of 11 bases from V and 1 base from J, the junction contained 5 bases not matched to a gene. CDR1 is MNHNY and CDR2 is SVGAGI in the germline V gene (reference sequence). This CDR3 comprises 13 residues. In DNA, the CDR3 is TGTGCCGCGCGGGAGGAGGGCACAGATACGCAGTATTTT. Amino acid sequence: CAAREEGTDTQYF.

The chain carries TRBV6-1 and TRBJ1-4; D is ambiguous. Trimming took 10 bases from V and 0 from J, leaving 9 bases between them. The germline gives CDR1 MNHNS, CDR2 SASEGT. The CDR3 extends over 13 amino acids. As DNA, the CDR3 is TGTGCCACCGGGGTTGCAACTAATGAAAAACTGTTTTTT. Amino acids: CATGVATNEKLFF.

The rearrangement uses TRBV7-9 and TRBJ1-4; no firm D call. The V end was cut by 5 bases, the J end by 8 bases, with 18 bases between. CDR1 is SEHNR and CDR2 is FQNEAQ in the germline V gene (reference sequence). This CDR3 is 15 amino acids long. CDR3 in amino acids: CASSPSGGVGEKLFF. The CDR3 DNA reads TGTGCCAGCAGCCCATCCGGTGGGGTGGGAGAAAAACTGTTTTTT.

Details on this clone: This same CDR3 is encoded by further DNA sequences in the sample. This chain connects TRBV28 to TRBJ2-7; the D gene is possibly TRBD1 (6 bases). Germline CDR1 reads MDHEN; CDR2 reads SYDVKM. The V gene lost 9 bases and the J gene lost 0 bases, with 9 bases spanning the gap. The CDR3 spans 12 residues. The chain's CDR3 is CASSTGSYEQYF. CDR3 bases: TGTGCCAGTTCGACAGGCTCCTACGAGCAGTACTTC.

This chain uses TRBV5-4 with TRBJ1-2; TRBD1 aligns across 8 bases. Germline CDR1 SGHNT, CDR2 YYREEE (reference sequence). V dropped 4 bases and J dropped 4; count of bases not matched to a gene: 6. The CDR3 loop spans 14 amino acids. DNA for the CDR3: TGTGCCAGCAGCGATGGACAGGGCCTCTATGGCTACACCTTC. It is translated as CASSDGQGLYGYTF.

V usage is TRBV14 and J usage is TRBJ1-2, with D hard to call. CDR3 length equals 14 residues. Trimming pared 3 bases from V and 6 bases from J, leaving 14 bases between. Germline V gene sequence: CDR1 SGHDN, CDR2 FVKESK. This CDR3 is CASSQGGVPHGYTF. CDR3 nucleotide sequence: TGTGCCAGCAGCCAGGGCGGGGTCCCTCATGGCTACACCTTC.

In this sample, this clone turned up once. V is TRBV18 and J is TRBJ2-1; the match to TRBD2 covers 9 bases. The CDR3 length is 17 residues. The germline V gene has CDR1 KGHSH and CDR2 LQKENI. Trimming at V came to 2 bases and at J to 3 bases, leaving 8 bases not matched to a gene. The CDR3 loop reads CASSPTQRLAVYNEQFF. The CDR3 DNA reads TGTGCCAGCTCACCAACGCAGAGACTAGCGGTCTACAATGAGCAGTTCTTC. The variable domain in full, with the rest retrieved from reference TRBV18 and TRBJ2-1, is NAGVMQNPRHLVRRRGQEARLRCSPMKGHSHVYWYRQLPEEGLKFMVYLQKENIIDESGMPKERFSAEFPKEGPSILRIQQVVRGDSAAYFCASSPTQRLAVYNEQFFGPGTRLTVL.

The chain carries TRBV7-9 and TRBJ1-1; D not resolved. Germline values: CDR1 SEHNR, CDR2 FQNEAQ (reference sequence). V lost 1 base and J lost 3, with 12 bases in between. The CDR3 runs 15 residues. The CDR3 loop is CASSLGGSRDTEAFF. The CDR3 nucleotides read TGTGCCAGCAGCTTAGGTGGCAGCCGCGACACTGAAGCTTTCTTT.

This clone has a single count. This chain uses TRBV20-1 with TRBJ2-7; D unresolved. The CDR3 is 10 amino acids. Germline loops: CDR1 DFQATT, CDR2 SNEGSKA (reference sequence). Trimming cost V 4 bases and J 5 bases, with 6 bases left between them. CDR3 nucleotides: TGCAGTGCTATAAAAGACGAGCAGTACTTC. Protein product: CSAIKDEQYF.

The CDR3 DNA follows: TGTGCCAGTAGTATGCTACGGTGGGACAGCTACACCGGGGAGCTGTTTTTT. It translates to CASSMLRWDSYTGELFF. The chain recombines TRBV19 with TRBJ2-2; the match to TRBD1 covers 7 bases. Trimming removed 3 bases from V and 3 bases from J; junction bases left unmatched: 10. This CDR3 comprises 17 residues. Germline CDR1 and CDR2: LNHDA and SQIVND (reference sequence).

The gene calls are TRBV4-1 and TRBJ2-5; D is unresolved. This CDR3 spans 13 amino acids. Per the germline V gene, CDR1 is MGHRA and CDR2 is YSYEKL. V was cut by 1 base and J by 0 bases, with 3 bases left in between. The CDR3 nucleotides are TGCGCCAGCAGCCAAGGGTACCAAGAGACCCAGTACTTC. This gives the protein CASSQGYQETQYF.

This clone was observed a handful of times. The chain carries TRBV5-5 and TRBJ1-5; D gene ambiguous. V was trimmed by 0 bases and J by 6 bases, leaving 10 bases between them. The CDR3 is made up of 14 amino acids. CDR1 is SGHKS and CDR2 is YYEKEE in the germline V gene (reference sequence). The CDR3 protein is CASSLERATQPQHF. CDR3 coding DNA: TGTGCCAGCAGCTTGGAGAGGGCGACTCAGCCCCAGCATTTT.

The chain couples TRBV7-7 to TRBJ2-2; D is unresolved. Germline V lookup: CDR1 SSHAT, CDR2 FNYEAQ (reference sequence). Trimming took 1 base from V and 4 from J, leaving 10 bases between them. This CDR3 is 15 amino acids long. The CDR3 protein is CASSLDAVPTGELFF. In DNA form, the CDR3 reads TGTGCCAGCAGCTTAGATGCAGTACCCACCGGGGAGCTGTTTTTT.

The sample holds one count of this clone. This sequence joins TRBV20-1 and TRBJ1-1; the D is unclear. Looked up from germline, CDR1 is DFQATT and CDR2 is SNEGSKA (reference sequence). The CDR3 sequence is 11 residues long. V lost 6 bases and J lost 7, with 12 bases in between. As DNA, the CDR3 is TGCAGTGCCCCCGTTCTGGGTGAAGCTTTCTTT. Its translation is CSAPVLGEAFF.

J is TRBJ2-7 and V is TRBV19; D ambiguous. V was trimmed by 5 bases and J by 1 base, leaving 12 bases between them. Germline V gives CDR1 LNHDA, CDR2 SQIVND (reference sequence). There are 14 residues in the CDR3. CDR3 sequence: CASSLTKGSYEQYF. The CDR3 DNA follows: TGTGCCAGTAGTCTCACCAAGGGTTCCTACGAGCAGTACTTC.

The rearrangement links TRBV9 to TRBJ2-3; 12 bases line up with TRBD2. Germline-derived CDR1 and CDR2 are SGDLS and YYNGEE. The CDR3 runs to 18 residues. After removal of 4 bases from V and 1 base from J, the junction contained 10 bases not matched to a gene. The CDR3 DNA sequence: TGTGCCAGCAGCCCACCTTTGGGACTAGCGGGCCGCACAGATACGCAGTATTTT. Encoded protein: CASSPPLGLAGRTDTQYF. Drawing the rest from reference TRBV9 and TRBJ2-3, the complete variable domain is DSGVTQTPKHLITATGQRVTLRCSPRSGDLSVYWYQQSLDQGLQFLIQYYNGEERAKGNILERFSAQQFPDLHSELNLSSLELGDSALYFCASSPPLGLAGRTDTQYFGPGTRLTVL.

As regards this clone: Different DNA sequences within this sample yield the same CDR3. The chain links TRBV28 to TRBJ2-3; maybe TRBD2 (6 bases). The V end lost 2 bases, the J end lost 3 bases, and 6 bases lay between the germline ends. This CDR3 has 13 residues. From germline, CDR1 is MDHEN and CDR2 SYDVKM. DNA for the CDR3: TGTGCCAGCAGTTTAGCGGGAACAGATACGCAGTATTTT. Its translation: CASSLAGTDTQYF. Full variable domain (rest looked up from reference TRBV28 and TRBJ2-3): DVKVTQSSRYLVKRTGEKVFLECVQDMDHENMFWYRQDPGLGLRLIYFSYDVKMKEKGDIPEGYSVSREKKERFSLILESASTNQTSMYLCASSLAGTDTQYFGPGTRLTVL.

This clone was recorded once. V is TRBV6-1 and J is TRBJ2-7; TRBD2 aligns across 9 bases. Germline CDR1 reads MNHNS; CDR2 reads SASEGT. The CDR3 consists of 17 residues. V dropped 3 bases and J dropped 3; count of bases not matched to a gene: 12. This chain's CDR3 is CASSDDPLAGVGYEQYF. CDR3 nucleotides: TGTGCCAGCAGTGATGATCCCTTAGCGGGAGTGGGCTACGAGCAGTACTTC.

V gene TRBV4-3 combines with J gene TRBJ2-1; no clear D gene. V lost 1 base and J 4 bases, leaving 11 bases between the germline ends. This CDR3 is 15 amino acids long. Germline V CDR1 and CDR2: LGHNA, YSLEER. DNA for the CDR3: TGCGCCAGCAGCCAAGCTCTGGGCCCTTACAATGAGCAGTTCTTC. Translating it yields CASSQALGPYNEQFF.

Concerning this clone: In the same sample, other DNA sequences code for this CDR3. The V call is TRBV5-1, the J call TRBJ2-2; 9 nucleotides agree with TRBD1. Trimming took 4 bases from V and 2 from J; bases not matched to a gene: 6. In germline, CDR1 is SGHRS, CDR2 YFSETQ. This CDR3 has 16 residues. CDR3 in amino acids: CASSLRTGVNTGELFF. Written as DNA, the CDR3 is TGCGCCAGCAGCCTCAGGACAGGGGTAAACACCGGGGAGCTGTTTTTT.

The genes are TRBV28 and TRBJ1-5; TRBD1 might be the D (5 bases). Germline values: CDR1 MDHEN, CDR2 SYDVKM. Trimming removed 1 base at V and 3 bases at J, with 16 bases between. The CDR3 covers 17 residues. CDR3 residues: CASSLYDRQISNQPQHF. CDR3 DNA sequence: TGTGCCAGCAGTTTATATGATCGACAGATTTCCAATCAGCCCCAGCATTTT.